This entry lists 16 T cell receptor beta chains sequenced from one sample in a study of blood T cell repertoires in COVID-19. The data were produced by immunoSEQ multiplex PCR, yet TCRdb's version contains in-frame clones alone and is incomplete. The sample shows about 200,000 clones, roughly 85% of them seen only once. Sample: peripheral blood. All receptors come from an elderly woman with acute or convalescent COVID-19.

V and J are TRBV6-2 or TRBV6-3 and TRBJ2-6, with unresolved D. The V gene lost 6 bases and the J gene lost 0 bases, with 18 bases spanning the gap. CDR1 and CDR2 from the germline V gene are MNHEY and SVGEGT. The CDR3 length is 18 residues. The CDR3 DNA is TGTGCCAGCAGCCTGGAGACGTTCCTAAGCTCTGGGGCCAACGTCCTGACTTTC. This codes for CASSLETFLSSGANVLTF.

This clone was found a few times. At the DNA level, this CDR3 is encoded by other sequences in the same sample as well. The gene calls are TRBV5-1 and TRBJ1-5; D gene uncertain. V lost 2 bases and J lost 6, with 9 bases in between. Germline values: CDR1 SGHRS, CDR2 YFSETQ. The CDR3 runs 13 residues. CDR3 in amino acids: CASSFSGPQPQHF. The DNA of the CDR3 is TGCGCCAGCAGCTTTTCGGGTCCTCAGCCCCAGCATTTT.

This chain connects TRBV28 to TRBJ1-2; D is uncertain. Germline-derived CDR1 and CDR2 are MDHEN and SYDVKM. The length of the CDR3 is 13 residues. V lost 6 bases to trimming and J lost 5 bases, with 13 bases between them. The CDR3 DNA sequence: TGTGCCAGCAGCCGCGGGTATGATTATGGCTACACCTTC. Amino acid sequence: CASSRGYDYGYTF.

The rearrangement links TRBV18 to TRBJ2-2; 11 bases fit TRBD2. The CDR3 is 14 amino acids. Germline values: CDR1 KGHSH, CDR2 LQKENI. CDR3 sequence (DNA): TGTGCTCGGGAGCTAGCGGGAGGCACCGGGGAGCTGTTTTTT. As protein: CARELAGGTGELFF.

This sequence joins TRBV5-1 and TRBJ2-1, with 11 bases identical to TRBD2. V shed 4 bases and J 8 bases; nucleotides not matched to a gene: 11. Per germline, CDR1 SGHRS and CDR2 YFSETQ. CDR3 length equals 16 residues. The CDR3 loop is CASSVIAGGFFDEQFF. The CDR3 DNA follows: TGCGCCAGCAGCGTAATAGCGGGAGGGTTTTTCGATGAGCAGTTCTTC.

CDR3 bases: TGCAGTGCTAGTCGGGGGAGGGTGTTCAATGAGCAGTTCTTC. Translated, it gives CSASRGRVFNEQFF. The chain combines TRBV20-1 with TRBJ2-1; 7 bases are shared with TRBD2. Germline loops: CDR1 DFQATT, CDR2 SNEGSKA (reference sequence). The CDR3 spans 14 residues. With 3 bases clipped from V and 6 bases from J, the junction kept 8 bases outside the gene matches.

This chain uses TRBV18 with TRBJ2-7; the match to TRBD1 covers 9 bases. V lost 6 bases and J lost 4; bases outside the gene matches: 10. The germline CDR1 and CDR2 sequences are KGHSH and LQKENI. The CDR3 extends over 15 amino acids. The CDR3 protein is CASSQPGQGMYEQYF. CDR3 bases: TGTGCCAGCTCTCAGCCGGGACAGGGTATGTACGAGCAGTACTTC. The full variable domain, with the rest looked up from reference TRBV18 and TRBJ2-7, is NAGVMQNPRHLVRRRGQEARLRCSPMKGHSHVYWYRQLPEEGLKFMVYLQKENIIDESGMPKERFSAEFPKEGPSILRIQQVVRGDSAAYFCASSQPGQGMYEQYFGPGTRLTVT.

V usage is TRBV7-2 and J usage is TRBJ2-7; tentative D call: TRBD2 (7 bases). Germline CDR1 reads SGHTA; CDR2 reads FQGNSA. This CDR3 is built from 15 residues. V was pared by 2 bases and J by 6 bases, with 17 bases between. The CDR3 sequence is CASSLLRGGDGEQYF. CDR3 nucleotide sequence: TGTGCCAGCAGCTTATTGCGAGGGGGGGACGGCGAGCAGTACTTC.

The chain combines TRBV27 with TRBJ1-2; D perhaps matches TRBD1 (6 bases). V gave up 5 bases and J gave up 4 bases, with 32 bases separating them. This CDR3 contains 20 residues. Germline lookup yields CDR1 MNHEY and CDR2 SMNVEV (reference sequence). In DNA, the CDR3 is TGTGCCAGCAGTCTTCTCTCTCCCACTACTTTCAGGGCGGGGGCCTATGGCTACACCTTC. Translated, it gives CASSLLSPTTFRAGAYGYTF.

Comment on this clone: The sample carries other DNA sequences with the same CDR3. The V and J genes are TRBV11-2 and TRBJ2-1; possibly TRBD2 for D (6 bases). The germline gives CDR1 SGHAT, CDR2 FQNNGV. V lost 5 bases, J lost 2 bases, and 10 bases lay in between. This CDR3 comprises 14 residues. CDR3 sequence (DNA): TGTGCCAGCAGCCCAGCGGGCCCCTACAATGAGCAGTTCTTC. Protein product: CASSPAGPYNEQFF.

The chain combines TRBV4-3 with TRBJ1-1; D gene unclear. This CDR3 is built from 15 residues. The V and J ends lost 1 base and 3 bases respectively, with 12 bases between them. Germline V gene lookup returns CDR1 LGHNA and CDR2 YSLEER. CDR3 region: CASSQVDSRYTEAFF. DNA for the CDR3: TGCGCCAGCAGCCAAGTGGACTCAAGGTACACTGAAGCTTTCTTT.

This sequence joins TRBV7-9 and TRBJ2-7; weak D call: TRBD2 (5 bases). V shed 6 bases and J shed 3 bases, with 15 bases lying between them. This CDR3 is 14 amino acids long. The germline V gene encodes CDR1 SEHNR and CDR2 FQNEAQ (reference sequence). The CDR3 DNA reads TGTGCCAGCAGTCGATTAGGAGGCCGCTACGAGCAGTACTTC. It yields the protein CASSRLGGRYEQYF.

This rearrangement joins TRBV5-1 to TRBJ1-1; TRBD1 might be the D (6 bases). The CDR3 has 14 amino acids. The V gene's germline CDR1 is SGHRS and CDR2 YFSETQ. The ends were cut back, 2 bases at V and 4 bases at J, with 12 bases in the middle. CDR3 sequence (DNA): TGCGCCAGCAGCTTACAGGGTGGGTCCACTGAAGCTTTCTTT. Its translation is CASSLQGGSTEAFF.

J is TRBJ2-3 and V is TRBV10-1; 8 nucleotides match TRBD2. The CDR3 consists of 15 residues. Germline assignment: CDR1 WNHNN and CDR2 SYGVQD (reference sequence). Germline trimming cut 3 bases from V and 5 bases from J; bases unmatched to any gene: 7. For the CDR3, the DNA is TGCGCCAGCAGTGACTACCGGGAGGGTGAAGATACGCAGTATTTT. Protein product: CASSDYREGEDTQYF.

This sequence joins TRBV24-1 and TRBJ1-2; D is perhaps TRBD1 (6 bases). Germline CDR1 reads KGHDR; CDR2 reads SFDVKD. Trimming cost V 5 bases and J 4 bases, with 13 bases left between them. The CDR3 covers 14 residues. The CDR3 DNA is TGTGCCACCAGTGGTTCAGGGGAGGGCTATGGCTACACCTTC. Translation: CATSGSGEGYGYTF.

The J gene is TRBJ1-5, the V gene TRBV2, with unresolved D. CDR3 length equals 14 residues. Germline V lookup: CDR1 SNHLY, CDR2 FYNNEI. The V end was cut by 0 bases, the J end by 15 bases, with 18 bases between. The CDR3: CASSEARVEVVAHF. DNA of the CDR3: TGTGCCAGCAGTGAAGCGCGTGTGGAGGTAGTTGCGCATTTT.